What follows are 4 T cell receptor beta chains derived from one specimen sequenced in a study of T cell responses to AZD1222 COVID-19 vaccine. The assay was immunoSEQ multiplex PCR, and TCRdb's table has in-frame clones only and misses some. The table includes about 120,000 clones, 91% detected once. The specimen comprised peripheral blood, sampled on day 0 of AZD1222 vaccination. These receptors came from an adult in good health.

The chain employs TRBV27 and TRBJ2-5; D might be TRBD1 (5 bases). The CDR3 is 15 residues long. Germline lookup yields CDR1 MNHEY and CDR2 SMNVEV (reference sequence). With 3 bases removed from V and 5 bases from J, the gap between germline ends came to 16 bases. The CDR3 protein is CASSFYRSSGETQYF. The DNA for the CDR3 is TGTGCCAGCAGTTTCTACAGGAGTTCTGGGGAGACCCAGTACTTC.

The chain uses TRBV18 and TRBJ1-1; D uncertain. CDR3 length: 13 amino acids. The V and J ends lost 2 bases and 4 bases respectively, with 8 bases between them. Looked up from germline, CDR1 is KGHSH and CDR2 is LQKENI. CDR3 region: CASSPGIGTEAFF. The DNA of the CDR3 is TGTGCCAGCTCACCAGGGATCGGCACTGAAGCTTTCTTT.

V is TRBV16 and J is TRBJ1-6; D is undetermined. The CDR3 runs 13 residues. The V and J ends lost 0 bases and 7 bases respectively, with 4 bases between them. The germline V gene encodes CDR1 KGHSY and CDR2 FQNENV. The DNA of the CDR3 is TGTGCCAGCAGCCAATCGAGGAATTCACCCCTCCACTTT. It is translated as CASSQSRNSPLHF.

The CDR3 region is CASGLAGIETQYF. In DNA form, the CDR3 reads TGTGCTAGTGGTTTGGCGGGTATAGAGACCCAGTACTTC. The genes are TRBV12-5 and TRBJ2-5; D is unresolved. The CDR3 consists of 13 residues. Germline-derived CDR1 and CDR2 are LGHNT and FRNRAP. V was cut by 1 base and J by 4 bases, with 7 bases left in between.